This T cell receptor beta chain was recorded in a study of CD4 T cells in relation to SARS-CoV-2 and coronaviruses. Deep TCR-beta sequencing used DNA from uncultured naive and memory CD4+ T cells. Sequencing used immunoSEQ multiplex PCR; TCRdb keeps in-frame clones, though not all of them. The sample consists of about 56,000 clones, about 91% of them appearing once. Naive and memory CD4+ T cells came from enriched cryopreserved PBMCs. Germline CDR1 reads KGHSH; CDR2 reads LQKENI. Trimming took 4 bases from V and 6 from J, leaving 15 bases between them. This CDR3 is built from 14 residues. Points on this clone: Its specificity is not known.

Study-wide findings and caveats: Approximately 65% of donors had memory CD4+ clonotypes crossrecognizing SARS-CoV-2 and common cold coronavirus spike. SARS-CoV-2-driven expansion was significantly weaker in crossreactive than monoreactive clones.

Sample: naive CD4+ T cells from PBMCs. Regarding subset: naive CD4+ T cells isolated by negative enrichment. This chain connects TRBV18 to TRBJ1-1; no firm D call. The sequence was collected from an adult with COVID-19. The CDR3 spells CASSRGSGGAEAFF. The CDR3 coding sequence is TGTGCCAGCTCACGAGGTTCAGGAGGAGCTGAAGCTTTCTTT. The full variable domain, rest sourced from reference TRBV18 and TRBJ1-1, is NAGVMQNPRHLVRRRGQEARLRCSPMKGHSHVYWYRQLPEEGLKFMVYLQKENIIDESGMPKERFSAEFPKEGPSILRIQQVVRGDSAAYFCASSRGSGGAEAFFGQGTRLTVV.